The text below deals with one TCR beta chain. The sample is drawn from a study of PD-L1 blockade in urothelial cancer. Per the germline V gene, CDR1 is SGHNT and CDR2 is YYREEE (reference sequence). The CDR3 sequence is 14 residues long. The ends were cut back, 4 bases at V and 3 bases at J, with 14 bases in the middle. Described time point: pretreatment peripheral blood. Locally advanced or metastatic urothelial carcinoma was present in patients. Spike-ins of synthetic TCR analog templates went into each PCR. Repertoires were generated with immunoSEQ multiplex PCR, while TCRdb's copy carries only in-frame clones and drops some. This sample has 70,000 to 90,000 clones, with approximately 87% found just once.

The sequence derives from a man between 60 and 75 years old with urothelial cancer. Sequences were derived from PBMCs, sampled around atezolizumab (anti-PD-L1) treatment. The genes are TRBV5-4 and TRBJ2-7; D may be TRBD2 (5 bases). CDR3 sequence: CASSEGLNVYEQYF. CDR3 DNA sequence: TGTGCCAGCAGCGAAGGACTGAACGTCTACGAGCAGTACTTC.